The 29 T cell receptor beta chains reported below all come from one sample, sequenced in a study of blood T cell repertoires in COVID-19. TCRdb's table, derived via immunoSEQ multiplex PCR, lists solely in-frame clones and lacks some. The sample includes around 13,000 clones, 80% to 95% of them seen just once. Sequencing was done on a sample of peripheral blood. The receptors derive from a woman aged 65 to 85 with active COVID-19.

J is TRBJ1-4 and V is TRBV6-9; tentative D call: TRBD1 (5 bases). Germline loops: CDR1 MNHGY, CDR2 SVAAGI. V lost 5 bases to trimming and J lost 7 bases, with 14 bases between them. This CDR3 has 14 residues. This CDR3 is CASSRQRIGEKLFF. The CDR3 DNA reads TGTGCCAGCAGTCGACAGCGAATAGGTGAAAAACTGTTTTTT.

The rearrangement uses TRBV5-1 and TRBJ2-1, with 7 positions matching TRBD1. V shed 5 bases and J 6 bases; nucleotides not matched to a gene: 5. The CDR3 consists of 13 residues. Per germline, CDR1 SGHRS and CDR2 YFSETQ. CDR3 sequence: CASSADRPNEQFF. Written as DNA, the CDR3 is TGCGCCAGCAGTGCGGACAGGCCCAATGAGCAGTTCTTC.

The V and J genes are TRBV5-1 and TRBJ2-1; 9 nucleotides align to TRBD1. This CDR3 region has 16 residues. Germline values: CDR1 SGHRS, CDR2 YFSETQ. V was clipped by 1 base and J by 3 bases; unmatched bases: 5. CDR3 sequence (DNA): TGCGCCAGCAGCTTGTCGGGACAGGGTGTCTACAATGAGCAGTTCTTC. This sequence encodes CASSLSGQGVYNEQFF.

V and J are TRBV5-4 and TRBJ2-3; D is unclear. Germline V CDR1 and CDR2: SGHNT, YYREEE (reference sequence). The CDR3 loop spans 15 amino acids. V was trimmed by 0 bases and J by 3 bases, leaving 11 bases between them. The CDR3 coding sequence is TGTGCCAGCAGCTTGGGTGGCGTCGGGACAGATACGCAGTATTTT. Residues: CASSLGGVGTDTQYF.

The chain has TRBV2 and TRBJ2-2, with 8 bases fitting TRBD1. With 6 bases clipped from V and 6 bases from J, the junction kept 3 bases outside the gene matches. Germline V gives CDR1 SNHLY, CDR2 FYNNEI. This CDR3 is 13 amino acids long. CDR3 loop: CASSRQGSGELFF. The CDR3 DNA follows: TGTGCCAGCAGCCGACAGGGGTCCGGGGAGCTGTTTTTT.

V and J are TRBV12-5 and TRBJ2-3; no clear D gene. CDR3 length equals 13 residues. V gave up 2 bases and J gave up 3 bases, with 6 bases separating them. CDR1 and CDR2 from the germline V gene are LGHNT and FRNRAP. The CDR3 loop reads CASGLLRTDTQYF. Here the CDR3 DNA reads TGTGCTAGTGGTTTGCTACGGACAGATACGCAGTATTTT.

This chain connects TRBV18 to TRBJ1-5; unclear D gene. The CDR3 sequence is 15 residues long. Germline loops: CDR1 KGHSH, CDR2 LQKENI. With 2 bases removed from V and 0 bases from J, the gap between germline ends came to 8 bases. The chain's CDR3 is CASSPGSSSNQPQHF. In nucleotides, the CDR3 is TGTGCCAGCTCACCAGGGAGCAGTAGCAATCAGCCCCAGCATTTT.

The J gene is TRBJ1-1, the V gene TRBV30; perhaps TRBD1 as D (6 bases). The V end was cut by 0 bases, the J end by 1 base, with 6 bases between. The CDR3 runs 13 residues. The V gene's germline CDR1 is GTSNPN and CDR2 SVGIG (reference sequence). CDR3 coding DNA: TGTGCCTGGAGTGTAGGGGGGAACACTGAAGCTTTCTTT. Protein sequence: CAWSVGGNTEAFF.

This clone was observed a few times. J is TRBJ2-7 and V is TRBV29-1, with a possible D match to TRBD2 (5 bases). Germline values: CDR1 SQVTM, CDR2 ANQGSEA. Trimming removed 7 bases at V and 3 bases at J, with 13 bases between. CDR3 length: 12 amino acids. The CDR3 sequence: CSASRENYEQYF. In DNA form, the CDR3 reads TGCAGCGCCAGTAGGGAGAACTACGAGCAGTACTTC.

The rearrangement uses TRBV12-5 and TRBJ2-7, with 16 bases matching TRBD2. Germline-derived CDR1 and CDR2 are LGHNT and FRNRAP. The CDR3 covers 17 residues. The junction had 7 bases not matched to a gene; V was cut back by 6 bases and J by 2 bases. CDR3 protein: CASGLGLAGGLPYEQYF. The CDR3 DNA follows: TGTGCTAGTGGACTGGGACTAGCGGGAGGGCTACCCTACGAGCAGTACTTC.

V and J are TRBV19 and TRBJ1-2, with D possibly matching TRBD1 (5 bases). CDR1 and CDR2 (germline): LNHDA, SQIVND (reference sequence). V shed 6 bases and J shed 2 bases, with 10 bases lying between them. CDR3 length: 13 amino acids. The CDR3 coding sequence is TGTGCCAGTAGCAGGACACTAAACTATGGCTACACCTTC. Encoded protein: CASSRTLNYGYTF.

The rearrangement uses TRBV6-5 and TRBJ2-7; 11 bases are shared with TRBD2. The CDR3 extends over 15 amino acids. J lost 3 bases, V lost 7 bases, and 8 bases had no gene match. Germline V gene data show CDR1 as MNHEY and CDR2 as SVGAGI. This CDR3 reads CASNTGTSGIYEQYF. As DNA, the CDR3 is TGTGCCAGCAATACCGGGACTAGCGGAATCTACGAGCAGTACTTC.

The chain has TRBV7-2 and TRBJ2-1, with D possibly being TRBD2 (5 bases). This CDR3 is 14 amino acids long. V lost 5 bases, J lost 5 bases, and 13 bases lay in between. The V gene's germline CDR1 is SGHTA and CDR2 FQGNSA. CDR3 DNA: TGTGCCAGCAGCACCCGACTATTGAACAATGAGCAGTTCTTC. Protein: CASSTRLLNNEQFF.

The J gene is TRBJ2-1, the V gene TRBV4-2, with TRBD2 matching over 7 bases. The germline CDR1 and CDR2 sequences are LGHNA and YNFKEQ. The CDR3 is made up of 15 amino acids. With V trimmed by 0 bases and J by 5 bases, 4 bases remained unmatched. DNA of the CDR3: TGTGCCAGCAGCCAAGAACGGAGCGGGAACAATGAGCAGTTCTTC. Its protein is CASSQERSGNNEQFF.

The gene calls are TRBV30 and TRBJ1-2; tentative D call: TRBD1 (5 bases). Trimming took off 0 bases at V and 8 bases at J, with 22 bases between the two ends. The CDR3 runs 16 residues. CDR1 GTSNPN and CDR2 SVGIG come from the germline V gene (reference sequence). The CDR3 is CAWSVKGQGRASGYTF. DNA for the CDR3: TGTGCCTGGAGTGTAAAGGGGCAGGGAAGGGCGAGCGGCTACACCTTC.

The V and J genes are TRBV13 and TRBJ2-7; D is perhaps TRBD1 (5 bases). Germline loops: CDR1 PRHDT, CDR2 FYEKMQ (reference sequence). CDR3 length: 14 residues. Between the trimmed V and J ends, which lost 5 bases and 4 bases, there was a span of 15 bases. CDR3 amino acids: CASSLPAREYEQYF. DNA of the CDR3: TGTGCCAGCAGCCTACCCGCCAGGGAATACGAGCAGTACTTC.

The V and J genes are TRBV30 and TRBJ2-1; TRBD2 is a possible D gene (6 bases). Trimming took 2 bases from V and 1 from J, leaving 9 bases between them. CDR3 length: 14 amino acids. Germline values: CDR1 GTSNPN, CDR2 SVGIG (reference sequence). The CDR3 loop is CAWSPGGSYNEQFF. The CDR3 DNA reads TGTGCCTGGAGTCCCGGAGGGTCCTACAATGAGCAGTTCTTC.

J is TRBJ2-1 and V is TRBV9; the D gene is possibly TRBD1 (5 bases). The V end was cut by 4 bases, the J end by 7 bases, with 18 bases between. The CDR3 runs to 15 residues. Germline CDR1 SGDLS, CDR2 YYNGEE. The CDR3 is CASSPSWGLGNEQFF. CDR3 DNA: TGTGCCAGCAGCCCAAGTTGGGGCCTTGGTAATGAGCAGTTCTTC.

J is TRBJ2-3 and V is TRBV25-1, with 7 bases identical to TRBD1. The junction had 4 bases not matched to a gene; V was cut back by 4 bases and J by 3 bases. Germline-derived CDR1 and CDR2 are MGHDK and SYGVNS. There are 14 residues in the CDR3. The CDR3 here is CASSARGRTDTQYF. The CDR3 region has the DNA TGTGCCAGCAGTGCTAGGGGGCGAACAGATACGCAGTATTTT.

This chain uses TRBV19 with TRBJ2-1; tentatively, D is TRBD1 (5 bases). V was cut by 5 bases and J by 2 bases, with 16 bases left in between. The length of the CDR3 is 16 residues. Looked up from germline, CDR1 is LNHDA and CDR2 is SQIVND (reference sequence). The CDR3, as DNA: TGTGCCAGTAGTTCTAGACAGCTTCAGGCCTACAATGAGCAGTTCTTC. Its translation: CASSSRQLQAYNEQFF.

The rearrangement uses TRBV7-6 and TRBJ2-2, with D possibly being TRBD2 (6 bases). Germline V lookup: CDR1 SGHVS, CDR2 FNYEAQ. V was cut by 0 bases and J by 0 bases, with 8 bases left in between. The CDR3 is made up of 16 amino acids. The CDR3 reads CASSLARGANTGELFF. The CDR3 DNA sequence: TGTGCCAGCAGCTTAGCTCGCGGGGCGAACACCGGGGAGCTGTTTTTT. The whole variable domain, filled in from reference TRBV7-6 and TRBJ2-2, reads GAGVSQSPRYKVTKRGQDVALRCDPISGHVSLYWYRQALGQGPEFLTYFNYEAQQDKSGLPNDRFSAERPEGSISTLTIQRTEQRDSAMYRCASSLARGANTGELFFGEGSRLTVL.

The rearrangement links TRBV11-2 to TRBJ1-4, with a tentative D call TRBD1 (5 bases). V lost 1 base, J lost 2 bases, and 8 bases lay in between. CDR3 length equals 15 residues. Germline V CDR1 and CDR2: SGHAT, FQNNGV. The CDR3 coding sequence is TGTGCCAGCAGCTTAGTAAGGGGCACTAATGAAAAACTGTTTTTT. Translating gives CASSLVRGTNEKLFF.

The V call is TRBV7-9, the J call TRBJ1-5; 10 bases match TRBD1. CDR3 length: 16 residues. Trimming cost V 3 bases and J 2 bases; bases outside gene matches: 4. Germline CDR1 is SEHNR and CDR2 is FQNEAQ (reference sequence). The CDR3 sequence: CASSLDRGARNQPQHF. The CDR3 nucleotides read TGTGCCAGCAGCTTGGACAGGGGGGCTCGCAATCAGCCCCAGCATTTT.

The CDR3 sequence: CASSFGTYEQYF. DNA of the CDR3: TGTGCCAGCAGCTTCGGTACTTACGAGCAGTACTTC. This chain links TRBV5-4 with TRBJ2-7; D unclear. V lost 2 bases and J lost 4, with 7 bases in between. CDR3 length: 12 residues. Looked up from germline, CDR1 is SGHNT and CDR2 is YYREEE (reference sequence).

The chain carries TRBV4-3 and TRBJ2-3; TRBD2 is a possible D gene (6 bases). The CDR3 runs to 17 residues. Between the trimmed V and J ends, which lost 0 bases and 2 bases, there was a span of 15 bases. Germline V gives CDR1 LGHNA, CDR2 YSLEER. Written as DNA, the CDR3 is TGCGCCAGCAGCCAAGATCTTAGCGGACTTAACACAGATACGCAGTATTTT. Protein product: CASSQDLSGLNTDTQYF.

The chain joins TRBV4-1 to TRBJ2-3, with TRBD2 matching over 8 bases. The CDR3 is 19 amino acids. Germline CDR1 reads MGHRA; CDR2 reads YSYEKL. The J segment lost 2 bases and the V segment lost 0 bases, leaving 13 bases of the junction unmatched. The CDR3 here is CASSQEIPKRGTTTDTQYF. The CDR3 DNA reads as TGCGCCAGCAGCCAAGAGATTCCTAAGCGGGGGACAACCACAGATACGCAGTATTTT.

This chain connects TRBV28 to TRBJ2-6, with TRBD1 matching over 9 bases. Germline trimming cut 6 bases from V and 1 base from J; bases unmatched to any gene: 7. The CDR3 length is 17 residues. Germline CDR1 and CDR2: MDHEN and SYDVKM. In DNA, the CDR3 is TGTGCCAGCAGCCGACAGGGGGTTCCTTCTGGGGCCAACGTCCTGACTTTC. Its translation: CASSRQGVPSGANVLTF. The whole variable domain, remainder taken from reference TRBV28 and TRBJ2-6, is DVKVTQSSRYLVKRTGEKVFLECVQDMDHENMFWYRQDPGLGLRLIYFSYDVKMKEKGDIPEGYSVSREKKERFSLILESASTNQTSMYLCASSRQGVPSGANVLTFGAGSRLTVL.

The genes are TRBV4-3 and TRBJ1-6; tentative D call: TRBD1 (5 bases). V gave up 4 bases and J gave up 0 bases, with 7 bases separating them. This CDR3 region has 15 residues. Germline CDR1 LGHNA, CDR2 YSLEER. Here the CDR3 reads CASSRDSSYNSPLHF. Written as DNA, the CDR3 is TGCGCCAGCAGCCGAGACAGCTCCTATAATTCACCCCTCCACTTT.

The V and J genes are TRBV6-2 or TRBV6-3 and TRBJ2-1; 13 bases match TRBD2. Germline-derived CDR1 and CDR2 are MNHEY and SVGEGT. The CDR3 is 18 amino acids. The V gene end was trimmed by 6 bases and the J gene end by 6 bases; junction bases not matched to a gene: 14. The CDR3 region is CASSPLRRTSGSLNEQFF. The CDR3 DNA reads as TGTGCCAGCAGCCCCTTACGTAGGACTAGCGGGAGTCTCAATGAGCAGTTCTTC.